Below are 15 T cell receptor beta chains sequenced from a single sample in a study of Graves' ophthalmopathy and Graves' hyperthyroidism (dated by TCRdb to the late 2010s). The sequencer listed for this sample is Illumina HiSeq 2000. TCR beta CDR3 regions were amplified from RNA transcripts for repertoire sequencing. A first-round RT-PCR used HTBI primers with the Qiagen OneStep RT-PCR kit, followed by a second-round multiplex PCR, size selection and purification. TCRdb ran its own pipeline on the public reads, namely fastp trimming at Q25 and MiXCR clone calling, and kept in-frame beta chains. Each record represents a unique CDR3 protein, reported with the most common genes and DNA among its rows. This sample comprises about 600,000 distinct CDR3 sequences, 35% to 40% of them detected only once. The ten largest clones add up to over 3.5% of the sample. The sample comprised peripheral blood or thyroid tissue (not recorded which). The receptor source for this set is an adult man with Graves' hyperthyroidism.

This clonotype was found many times. This chain uses TRBV6-4 with TRBJ2-2, with TRBD1 matching over 9 bases. Trimming took 5 bases from V and 6 from J; bases not matched to a gene: 7. Germline V CDR1 and CDR2: MRHNA, SNTAGT. CDR3 size: 15 residues. CDR3 DNA sequence: TGTGCCAGCAGTCCTACGGGACAGGGTTCCGGGGAGCTGTTTTTT. Translated: CASSPTGQGSGELFF.

This clonotype was seen ten or more times. This rearrangement joins TRBV9 to TRBJ2-7, with 8 bases that match TRBD1. CDR1 and CDR2 (germline): SGDLS, YYNGEE. With V trimmed by 3 bases and J by 1 base, 9 bases remained unmatched. The CDR3 has 16 residues. CDR3 DNA sequence: TGTGCCAGCAGCGCCTCAGGGGGCGTTGGTTCCTACGAGCAGTACTTC. Translating it yields CASSASGGVGSYEQYF. The complete variable domain, with remaining parts taken from reference TRBV9 and TRBJ2-7, reads DSGVTQTPKHLITATGQRVTLRCSPRSGDLSVYWYQQSLDQGLQFLIQYYNGEERAKGNILERFSAQQFPDLHSELNLSSLELGDSALYFCASSASGGVGSYEQYFGPGTRLTVT.

This clonotype has at least ten counts. The V call is TRBV29-1, the J call TRBJ2-5, with 8 bases identical to TRBD1. J was trimmed by 5 bases and V by 7 bases; bases with no gene match: 9. The CDR3 consists of 13 residues. CDR1 and CDR2 from the germline V gene are SQVTM and ANQGSEA. The CDR3 DNA reads TGCAGCGCCCGGACAGGGACAAGGGAGACCCAGTACTTC. Amino acid sequence: CSARTGTRETQYF.

This clonotype was detected many times. V is TRBV5-1 and J is TRBJ2-7; 15 bases map to TRBD2. The germline CDR1 and CDR2 sequences are SGHRS and YFSETQ. The V segment lost 4 bases and the J segment 4 bases; nucleotides outside the gene matches: 6. The CDR3 contains 16 residues. The CDR3 region has the DNA TGCGCCAGCAGCCCGGGACTAGCGGGAGGCCGTTACGAGCAGTACTTC. Encoded protein: CASSPGLAGGRYEQYF.

This clonotype has a handful of counts. Here the CDR3 reads CASSSLTEKSSYEQYF. For the CDR3, the DNA is TGTGCCAGCAGCTCCTTGACAGAAAAGAGCTCCTACGAGCAGTACTTC. The chain combines TRBV5-5 with TRBJ2-7, with a weak D call TRBD1 (5 bases). Germline V lookup: CDR1 SGHKS, CDR2 YYEKEE (reference sequence). This CDR3 contains 16 residues. Between the trimmed V and J ends, which lost 3 bases and 0 bases, there was a span of 16 bases.

The chain links TRBV24-1 to TRBJ2-7; the match to TRBD1 covers 11 bases. J lost 5 bases, V lost 3 bases, and 8 bases had no gene match. Germline V lookup: CDR1 KGHDR, CDR2 SFDVKD. This CDR3 is 16 amino acids long. This CDR3 is CATSDPGTGGRHEQYF. The CDR3 bases are TGTGCCACCAGTGATCCCGGGACAGGGGGGCGCCACGAGCAGTACTTC.

To note about this clonotype: A much more abundant neighbour one base away suggests this may be a read error. This rearrangement joins TRBV5-1 to TRBJ1-2; D remains unclear. Germline CDR1 and CDR2: SGHRS and YFSETQ. There are 14 residues in the CDR3. This CDR3 is CASSLLGGGYGYAF. Written as DNA, the CDR3 is TGCGCCAGCAGCCTGCTTGGAGGCGGCTATGGCTACGCCTTC.

This sequence joins TRBV20-1 and TRBJ1-6, with D possibly being TRBD1 (5 bases). The V end was cut by 2 bases, the J end by 12 bases, with 14 bases between. Germline assignment: CDR1 DFQATT and CDR2 SNEGSKA (reference sequence). The CDR3 is 13 amino acids. The CDR3 sequence: CSARRWQGEPLHF. The CDR3 DNA reads TGCAGTGCTAGAAGGTGGCAGGGCGAACCCCTCCACTTT.

The sample holds many counts of this clonotype. The chain carries TRBV11-2 and TRBJ1-5; no firm D call. Germline lookup yields CDR1 SGHAT and CDR2 FQNNGV. V was cut by 5 bases and J by 7 bases, with 12 bases left in between. This CDR3 has 13 residues. The CDR3 reads CASSAYIGQPQHF. CDR3 coding DNA: TGTGCCAGCAGCGCCTATATTGGACAGCCCCAGCATTTT.

A note on this clonotype: A much larger clone differs by one base, so this may be a read error. The chain carries TRBV24-1 and TRBJ1-2; D is perhaps TRBD1 (6 bases). Germline V lookup: CDR1 KGHDR, CDR2 SFDVKD. Trimming stripped 3 bases from V and 6 bases from J, with 16 bases between. This CDR3 spans 15 amino acids. The CDR3 nucleotides are TGTGCCACCAGTGATAAAATCGGACAGTCCCATGGCTACACCTTC. Translated, it gives CATSDKIGQSHGYTF.

This chain joins TRBV29-1 and TRBJ2-3; 8 positions match TRBD1. The CDR3 spans 15 residues. Germline V gene sequence: CDR1 SQVTM, CDR2 ANQGSEA. The junction had 7 bases not matched to a gene; V was cut back by 2 bases and J by 3 bases. The CDR3 spells CSVELQGAITDTQYF. For the CDR3, the DNA is TGCAGCGTTGAACTGCAGGGGGCTATTACAGATACGCAGTATTTT.

This clonotype showed up many times. This chain connects TRBV5-8 to TRBJ1-1; D is undetermined. Trimming left V 2 bases short and J 2 bases short, with 16 bases between. The germline V gene has CDR1 SGHTS and CDR2 YDEGEE. The CDR3 consists of 16 residues. The DNA for the CDR3 is TGTGCCAGCAGCTTACCTTTGGGTTTGGGAAACACTGAAGCTTTCTTT. Translating it yields CASSLPLGLGNTEAFF.

This clonotype has only a few counts. The V and J genes are TRBV10-3 and TRBJ1-1, with a weak D call TRBD1 (5 bases). Germline CDR1 and CDR2: ENHRY and SYGVKD. Trimming stripped 10 bases from V and 3 bases from J, with 15 bases between. The CDR3 consists of 13 residues. The CDR3 region has the DNA TGTGCCAGCACAAAGGGACGATACACTGAAGCTTTCTTT. Translating gives CASTKGRYTEAFF.

The gene calls are TRBV15 and TRBJ1-2; D possibly corresponds to TRBD1 (5 bases). V lost 3 bases to trimming and J lost 2 bases, with 13 bases between them. Germline lookup yields CDR1 LNHNV and CDR2 YYDKDF (reference sequence). There are 15 residues in the CDR3. The CDR3 nucleotides read TGTGCCACCAGCAGCTTGGAAGGGGCCAACTATGGCTACACCTTC. Amino acid sequence: CATSSLEGANYGYTF.

This clonotype was detected only a few times. This chain links TRBV7-9 with TRBJ1-4, with D uncertain. CDR1 and CDR2 (germline): SEHNR, FQNEAQ (reference sequence). Trimming left V 5 bases short and J 8 bases short, with 9 bases between. CDR3 size: 12 residues. This CDR3 reads CASSPIGEKLFF. Written as DNA, the CDR3 is TGTGCCAGCAGCCCCATAGGGGAAAAACTGTTTTTT.